These 2 T cell receptor beta chains were sequenced from one sample in a study of blood T cell repertoires in COVID-19. The repertoire was sequenced with immunoSEQ multiplex PCR; TCRdb's copy has only in-frame clones and lacks some. The repertoire holds about 180,000 clones, with approximately 83% as singletons. The specimen sequenced was peripheral blood. Source of these receptors: a man aged 50-59 years with active or convalescent COVID-19.

The genes are TRBV10-3 and TRBJ1-5; 9 bases agree with TRBD1. V shed 10 bases, J shed 2 bases, and the junction held 9 bases outside the gene matches. Germline CDR1 ENHRY, CDR2 SYGVKD. CDR3 length: 15 amino acids. This chain's CDR3 is CASRDDRGGNQPQHF. CDR3 nucleotides: TGTGCCAGTCGCGACGACAGGGGGGGCAATCAGCCCCAGCATTTT.

The rearrangement links TRBV6-4 to TRBJ2-1; possible D gene TRBD2, 6 bases. CDR3 size: 13 residues. Per germline, CDR1 MRHNA and CDR2 SNTAGT. The V and J ends lost 3 bases and 9 bases respectively, with 12 bases between them. CDR3 sequence reads: CASSEEEGLEQFF. CDR3 in DNA: TGTGCCAGCAGTGAAGAGGAGGGACTTGAGCAGTTCTTC.